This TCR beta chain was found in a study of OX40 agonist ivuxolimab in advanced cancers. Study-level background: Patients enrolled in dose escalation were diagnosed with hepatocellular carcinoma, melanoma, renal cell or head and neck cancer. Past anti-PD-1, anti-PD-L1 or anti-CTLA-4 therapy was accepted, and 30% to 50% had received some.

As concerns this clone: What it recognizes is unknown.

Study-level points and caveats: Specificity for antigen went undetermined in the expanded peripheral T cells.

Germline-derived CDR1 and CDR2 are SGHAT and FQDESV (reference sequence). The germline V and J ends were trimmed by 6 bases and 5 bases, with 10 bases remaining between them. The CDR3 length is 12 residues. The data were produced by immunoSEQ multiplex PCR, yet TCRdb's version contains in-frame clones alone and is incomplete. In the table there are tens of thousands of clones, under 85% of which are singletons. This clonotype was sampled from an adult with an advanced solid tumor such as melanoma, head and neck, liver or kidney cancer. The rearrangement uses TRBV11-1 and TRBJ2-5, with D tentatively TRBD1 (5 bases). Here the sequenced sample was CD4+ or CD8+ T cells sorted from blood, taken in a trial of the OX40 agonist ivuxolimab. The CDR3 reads CASRGAVETQYF. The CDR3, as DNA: TGTGCCAGCAGAGGGGCCGTTGAGACCCAGTACTTC.